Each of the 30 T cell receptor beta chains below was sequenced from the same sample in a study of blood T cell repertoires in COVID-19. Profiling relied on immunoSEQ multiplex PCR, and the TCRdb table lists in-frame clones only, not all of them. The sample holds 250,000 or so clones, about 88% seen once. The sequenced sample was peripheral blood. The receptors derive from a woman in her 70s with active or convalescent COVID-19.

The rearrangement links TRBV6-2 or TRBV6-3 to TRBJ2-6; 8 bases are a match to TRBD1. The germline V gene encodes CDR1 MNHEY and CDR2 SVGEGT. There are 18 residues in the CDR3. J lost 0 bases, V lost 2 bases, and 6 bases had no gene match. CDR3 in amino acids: CASSYGDRTRSGANVLTF. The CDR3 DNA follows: TGTGCCAGCAGTTACGGGGACAGGACTCGCTCTGGGGCCAACGTCCTGACTTTC.

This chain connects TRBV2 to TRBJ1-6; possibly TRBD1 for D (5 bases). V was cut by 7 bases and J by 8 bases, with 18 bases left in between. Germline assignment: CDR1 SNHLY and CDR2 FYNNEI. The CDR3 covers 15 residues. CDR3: CASKGEGGSYSPLHF. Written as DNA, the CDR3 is TGTGCCAGCAAAGGGGAGGGAGGTTCCTATTCACCCCTCCACTTT. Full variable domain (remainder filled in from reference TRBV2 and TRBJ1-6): EPEVTQTPSHQVTQMGQEVILRCVPISNHLYFYWYRQILGQKVEFLVSFYNNEISEKSEIFDDQFSVERPDGSNFTLKIRSTKLEDSAMYFCASKGEGGSYSPLHFGNGTRLTVT.

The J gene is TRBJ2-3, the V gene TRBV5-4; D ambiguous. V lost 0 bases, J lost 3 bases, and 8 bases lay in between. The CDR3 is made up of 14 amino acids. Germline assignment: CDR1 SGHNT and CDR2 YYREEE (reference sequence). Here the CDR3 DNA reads TGTGCCAGCAGCTTGGCCCCGACTACAGATACGCAGTATTTT. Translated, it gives CASSLAPTTDTQYF.

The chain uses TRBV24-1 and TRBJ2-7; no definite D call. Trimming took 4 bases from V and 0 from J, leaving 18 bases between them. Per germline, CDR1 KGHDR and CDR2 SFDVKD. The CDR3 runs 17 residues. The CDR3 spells CATSDPGVAHYSYEQYF. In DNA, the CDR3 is TGTGCCACCAGTGACCCTGGTGTAGCCCACTACTCCTACGAGCAGTACTTC.

CDR3 sequence (DNA): TGTGCCAGCAGCTTATCTAAGAATGGCTACACCTTC. Its protein is CASSLSKNGYTF. V gene TRBV7-9 combines with J gene TRBJ1-2; D is uncertain. The CDR3 length is 12 residues. Germline CDR1 is SEHNR and CDR2 is FQNEAQ (reference sequence). Trimming removed 2 bases at V and 6 bases at J, with 7 bases between.

The CDR3 coding sequence is TGTGCCAGCAGTGCTCAGGGGAGTGGCTACACCTTC. It encodes CASSAQGSGYTF. V usage is TRBV12-3 or TRBV12-4 and J usage is TRBJ1-2, with D possibly TRBD1 on 6 matching bases. The CDR3 is made up of 12 amino acids. The V and J ends lost 5 bases and 7 bases respectively, with 11 bases between them.

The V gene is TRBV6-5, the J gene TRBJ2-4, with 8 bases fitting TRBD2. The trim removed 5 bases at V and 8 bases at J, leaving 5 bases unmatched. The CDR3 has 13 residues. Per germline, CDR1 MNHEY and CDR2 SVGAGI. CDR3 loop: CASSRTSRDIQYF. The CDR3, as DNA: TGTGCCAGCAGTAGGACTAGCCGGGACATTCAGTACTTC.

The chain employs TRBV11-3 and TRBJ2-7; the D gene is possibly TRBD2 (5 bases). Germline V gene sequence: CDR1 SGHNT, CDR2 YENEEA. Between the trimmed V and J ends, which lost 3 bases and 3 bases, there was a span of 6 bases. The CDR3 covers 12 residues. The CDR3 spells CASSLGDYEQYF. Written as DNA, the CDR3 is TGTGCCAGCAGCTTGGGAGACTACGAGCAGTACTTC.

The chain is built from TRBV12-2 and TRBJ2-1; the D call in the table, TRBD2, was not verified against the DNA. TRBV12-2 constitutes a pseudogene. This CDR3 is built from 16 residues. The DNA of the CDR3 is TGTGCAAGTCGCCTCCGGAAGGGACTAGCGGGGGGAGAGCAGTTCTTC. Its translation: CASRLRKGLAGGEQFF.

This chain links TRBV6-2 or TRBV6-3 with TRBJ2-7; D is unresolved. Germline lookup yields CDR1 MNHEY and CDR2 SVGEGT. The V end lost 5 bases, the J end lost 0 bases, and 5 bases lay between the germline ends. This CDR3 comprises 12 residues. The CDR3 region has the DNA TGTGCCAGCAGTCAAAACTCCTACGAGCAGTACTTC. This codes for CASSQNSYEQYF.

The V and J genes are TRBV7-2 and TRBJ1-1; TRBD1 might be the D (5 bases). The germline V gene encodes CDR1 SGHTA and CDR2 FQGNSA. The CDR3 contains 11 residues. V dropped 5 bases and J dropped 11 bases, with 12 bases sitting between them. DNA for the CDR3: TGTGCCAGCAGCCTACTACGGGGGGCTTTCTTT. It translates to CASSLLRGAFF.

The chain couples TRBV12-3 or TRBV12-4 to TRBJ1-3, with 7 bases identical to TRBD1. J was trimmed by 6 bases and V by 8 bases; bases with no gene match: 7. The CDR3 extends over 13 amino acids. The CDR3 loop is CASRAGGVNTIYF. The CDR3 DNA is TGTGCCAGCCGGGCAGGGGGAGTAAACACCATATATTTT.

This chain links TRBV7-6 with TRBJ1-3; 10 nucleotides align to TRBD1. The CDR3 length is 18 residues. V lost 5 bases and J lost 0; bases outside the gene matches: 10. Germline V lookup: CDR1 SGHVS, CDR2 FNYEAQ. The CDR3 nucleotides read TGTGCCAGCAGCCGCGTGGGGACAGGGGCTTCCTCTGGAAACACCATATATTTT. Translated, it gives CASSRVGTGASSGNTIYF.

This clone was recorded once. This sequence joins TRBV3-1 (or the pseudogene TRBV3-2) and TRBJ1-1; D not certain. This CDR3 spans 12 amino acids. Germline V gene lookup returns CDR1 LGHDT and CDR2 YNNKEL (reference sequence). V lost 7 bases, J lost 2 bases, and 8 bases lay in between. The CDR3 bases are TGTGCCAGCACCGGAGGAAACACTGAAGCTTTCTTT. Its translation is CASTGGNTEAFF.

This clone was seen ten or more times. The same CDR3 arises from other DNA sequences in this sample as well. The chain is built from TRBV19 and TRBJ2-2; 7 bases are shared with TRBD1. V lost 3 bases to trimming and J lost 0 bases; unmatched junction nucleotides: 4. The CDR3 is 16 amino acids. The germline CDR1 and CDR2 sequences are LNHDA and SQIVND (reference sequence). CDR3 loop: CASSIMGTANTGELFF. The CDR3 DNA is TGTGCCAGTAGTATCATGGGGACAGCGAACACCGGGGAGCTGTTTTTT.

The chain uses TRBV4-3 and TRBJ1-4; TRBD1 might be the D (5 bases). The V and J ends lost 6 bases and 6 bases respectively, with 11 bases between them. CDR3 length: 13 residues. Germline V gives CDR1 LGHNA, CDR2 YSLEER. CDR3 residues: CASSRIGDEKLFF. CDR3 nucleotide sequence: TGCGCCAGCAGTAGGATAGGGGATGAAAAACTGTTTTTT.

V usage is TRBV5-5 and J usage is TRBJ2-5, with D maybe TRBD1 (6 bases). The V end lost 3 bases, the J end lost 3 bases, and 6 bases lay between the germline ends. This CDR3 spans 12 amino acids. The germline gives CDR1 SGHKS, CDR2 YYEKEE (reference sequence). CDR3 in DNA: TGTGCCAGCAGCTGGACAGAAGAGACCCAGTACTTC. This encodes CASSWTEETQYF.

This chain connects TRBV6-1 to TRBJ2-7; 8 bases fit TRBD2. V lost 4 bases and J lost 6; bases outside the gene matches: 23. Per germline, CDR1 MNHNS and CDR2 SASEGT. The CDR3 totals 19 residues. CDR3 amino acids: CASSVSRGDTGPYPSEQYF. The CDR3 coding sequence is TGTGCCAGCAGTGTTTCGCGGGGGGATACCGGGCCGTACCCATCCGAGCAGTACTTC.

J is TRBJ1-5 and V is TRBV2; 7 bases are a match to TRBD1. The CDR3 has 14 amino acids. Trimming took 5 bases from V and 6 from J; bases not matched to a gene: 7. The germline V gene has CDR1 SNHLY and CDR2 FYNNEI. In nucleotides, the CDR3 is TGTGCCAGCAGTCGACAGGGCAAAGGTCAGCCCCAGCATTTT. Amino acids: CASSRQGKGQPQHF.

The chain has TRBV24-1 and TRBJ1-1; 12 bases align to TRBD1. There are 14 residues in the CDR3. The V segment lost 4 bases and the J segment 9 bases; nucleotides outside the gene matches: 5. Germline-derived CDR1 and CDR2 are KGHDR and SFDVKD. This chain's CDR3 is CATSDNRDRGQAFF. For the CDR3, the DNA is TGTGCCACCAGTGACAACCGGGACAGGGGGCAAGCTTTCTTT.

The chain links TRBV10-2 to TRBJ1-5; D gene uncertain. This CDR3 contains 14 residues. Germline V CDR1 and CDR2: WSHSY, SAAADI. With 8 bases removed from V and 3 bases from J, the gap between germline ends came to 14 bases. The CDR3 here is CASSVNTINQPQHF. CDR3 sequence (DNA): TGCGCCAGCTCCGTTAACACAATCAATCAGCCCCAGCATTTT.

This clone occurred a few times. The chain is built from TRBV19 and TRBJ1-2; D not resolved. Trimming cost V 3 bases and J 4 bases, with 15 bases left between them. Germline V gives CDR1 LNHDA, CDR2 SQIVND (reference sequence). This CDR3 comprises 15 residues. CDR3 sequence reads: CASSMESSRSYGYTF. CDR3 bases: TGTGCCAGTAGTATGGAGAGTTCGCGATCCTATGGCTACACCTTC.

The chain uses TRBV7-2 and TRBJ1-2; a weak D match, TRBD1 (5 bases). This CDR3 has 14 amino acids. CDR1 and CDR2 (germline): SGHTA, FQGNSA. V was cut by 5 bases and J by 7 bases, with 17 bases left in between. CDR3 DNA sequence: TGTGCCAGCAGCAAAGATGACAGAAGGAGTGGCTACACCTTC. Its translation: CASSKDDRRSGYTF.

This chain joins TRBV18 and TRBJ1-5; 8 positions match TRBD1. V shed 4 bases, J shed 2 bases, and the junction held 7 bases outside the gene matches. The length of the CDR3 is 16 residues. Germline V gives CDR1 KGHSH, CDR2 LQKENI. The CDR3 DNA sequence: TGTGCCAGCTCACACTCCAGGGGGCCCGGCAATCAGCCCCAGCATTTT. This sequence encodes CASSHSRGPGNQPQHF.

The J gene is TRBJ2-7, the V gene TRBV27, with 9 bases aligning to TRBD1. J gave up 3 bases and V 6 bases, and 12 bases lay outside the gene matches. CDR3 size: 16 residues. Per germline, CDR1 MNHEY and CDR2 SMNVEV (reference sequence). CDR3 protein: CASSKYLWDRDYEQYF. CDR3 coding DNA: TGTGCCAGCAGCAAATATTTATGGGACAGGGACTACGAGCAGTACTTC.

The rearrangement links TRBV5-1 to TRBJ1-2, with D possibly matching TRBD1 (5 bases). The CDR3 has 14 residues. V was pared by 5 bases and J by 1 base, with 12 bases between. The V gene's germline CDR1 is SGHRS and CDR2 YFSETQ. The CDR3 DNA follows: TGCGCCAGCAGAACTGACAGCGATAACTATGGCTACACCTTC. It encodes CASRTDSDNYGYTF.

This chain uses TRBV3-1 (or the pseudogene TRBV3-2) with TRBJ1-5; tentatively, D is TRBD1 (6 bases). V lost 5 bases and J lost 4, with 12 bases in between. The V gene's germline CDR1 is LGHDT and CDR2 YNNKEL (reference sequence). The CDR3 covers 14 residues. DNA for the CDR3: TGTGCCAGCAGCACCGACAGGAGAAATCAGCCCCAGCATTTT. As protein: CASSTDRRNQPQHF.

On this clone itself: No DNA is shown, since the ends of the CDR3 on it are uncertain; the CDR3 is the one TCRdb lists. CDR3: CTTVSWGGGARRNGELFF. The V and J genes are TRBV1 and TRBJ2-2; no DNA check was done on the table's D call, TRBD2. TRBV1 is given as a pseudogene. The length of the CDR3 is 18 amino acids, counting both ends.

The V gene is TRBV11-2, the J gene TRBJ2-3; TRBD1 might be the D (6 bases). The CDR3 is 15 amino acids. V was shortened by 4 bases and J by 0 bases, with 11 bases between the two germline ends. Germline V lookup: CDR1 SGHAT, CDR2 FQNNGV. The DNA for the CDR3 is TGTGCCAGCAGCTCCGGGACAACTAGCACAGATACGCAGTATTTT. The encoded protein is CASSSGTTSTDTQYF.

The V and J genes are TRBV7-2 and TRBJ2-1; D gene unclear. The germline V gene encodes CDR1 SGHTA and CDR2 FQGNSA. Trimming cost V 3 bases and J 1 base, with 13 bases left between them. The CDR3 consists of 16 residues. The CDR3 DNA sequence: TGTGCCAGCAGCTTGTCGACAATACGATCCTACAATGAGCAGTTCTTC. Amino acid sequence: CASSLSTIRSYNEQFF.